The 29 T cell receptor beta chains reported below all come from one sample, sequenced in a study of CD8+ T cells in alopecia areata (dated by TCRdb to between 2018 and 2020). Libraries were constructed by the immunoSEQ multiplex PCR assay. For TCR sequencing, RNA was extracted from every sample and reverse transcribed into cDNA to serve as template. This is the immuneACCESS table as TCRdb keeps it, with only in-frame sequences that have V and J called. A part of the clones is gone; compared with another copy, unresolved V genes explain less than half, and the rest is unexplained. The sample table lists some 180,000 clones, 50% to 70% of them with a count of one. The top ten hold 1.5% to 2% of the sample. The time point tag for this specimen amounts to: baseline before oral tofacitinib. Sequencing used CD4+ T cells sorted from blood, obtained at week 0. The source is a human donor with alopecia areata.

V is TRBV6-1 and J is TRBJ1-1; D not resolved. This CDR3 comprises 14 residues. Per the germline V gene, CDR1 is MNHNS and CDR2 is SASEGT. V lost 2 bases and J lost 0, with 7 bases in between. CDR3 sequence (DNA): TGTGCCAGCAGTGAAAGGACGGTGAACACTGAAGCTTTCTTT. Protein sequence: CASSERTVNTEAFF.

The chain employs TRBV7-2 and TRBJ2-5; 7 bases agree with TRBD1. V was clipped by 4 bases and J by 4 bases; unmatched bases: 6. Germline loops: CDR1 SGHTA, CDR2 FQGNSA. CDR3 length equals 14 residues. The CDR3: CASSSQTGTETQYF. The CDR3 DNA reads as TGTGCCAGCAGCTCCCAGACAGGGACAGAGACCCAGTACTTC.

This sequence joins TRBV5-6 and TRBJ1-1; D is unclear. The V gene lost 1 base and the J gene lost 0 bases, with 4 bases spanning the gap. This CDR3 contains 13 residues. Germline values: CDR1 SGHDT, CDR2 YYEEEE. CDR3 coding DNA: TGTGCCAGCAGCTTGTGGGTGAACACTGAAGCTTTCTTT. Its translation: CASSLWVNTEAFF.

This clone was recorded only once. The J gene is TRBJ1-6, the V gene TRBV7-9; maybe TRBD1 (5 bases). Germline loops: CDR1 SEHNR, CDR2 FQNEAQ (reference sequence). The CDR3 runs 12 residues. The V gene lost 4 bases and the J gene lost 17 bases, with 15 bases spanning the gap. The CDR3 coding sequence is TGTGCCAGCAGCTCAGCCCAGGGAAGGGTCCACTTT. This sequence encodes CASSSAQGRVHF.

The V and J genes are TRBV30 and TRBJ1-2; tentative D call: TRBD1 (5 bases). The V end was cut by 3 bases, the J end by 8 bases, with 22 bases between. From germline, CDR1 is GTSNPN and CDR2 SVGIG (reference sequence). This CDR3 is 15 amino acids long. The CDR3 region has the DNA TGTGCCTGGAGGCGTATCGGGGGACTCATGCTCGGCTACACCTTC. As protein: CAWRRIGGLMLGYTF.

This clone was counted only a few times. CDR3 in DNA: TGTGCCAGCAGTCCAGACAGCCTCTATGGCTACACCTTC. Protein product: CASSPDSLYGYTF. This chain links TRBV6-5 with TRBJ1-2; D may be TRBD1 (5 bases). Between the trimmed V and J ends, which lost 5 bases and 4 bases, there was a span of 11 bases. The CDR3 extends over 13 amino acids. CDR1 is MNHEY and CDR2 is SVGAGI in the germline V gene.

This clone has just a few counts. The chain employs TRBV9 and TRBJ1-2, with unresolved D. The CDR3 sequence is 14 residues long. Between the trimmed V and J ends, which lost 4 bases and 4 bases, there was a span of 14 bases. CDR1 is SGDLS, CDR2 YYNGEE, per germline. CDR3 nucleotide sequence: TGTGCCAGCAGCCCCCGCGAGGGAGCCTATGGCTACACCTTC. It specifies CASSPREGAYGYTF.

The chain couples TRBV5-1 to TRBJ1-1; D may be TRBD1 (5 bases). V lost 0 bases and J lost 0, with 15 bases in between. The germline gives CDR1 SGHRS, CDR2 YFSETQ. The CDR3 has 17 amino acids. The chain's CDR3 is CASSLEDTPRMNTEAFF. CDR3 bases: TGCGCCAGCAGCTTGGAGGACACACCCAGGATGAACACTGAAGCTTTCTTT.

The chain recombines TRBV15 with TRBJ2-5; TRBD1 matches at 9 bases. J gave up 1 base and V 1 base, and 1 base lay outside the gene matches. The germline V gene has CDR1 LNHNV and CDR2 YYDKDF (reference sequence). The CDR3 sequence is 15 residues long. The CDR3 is CATSRADRGQETQYF. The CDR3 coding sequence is TGTGCCACCAGCAGAGCGGACAGGGGCCAAGAGACCCAGTACTTC.

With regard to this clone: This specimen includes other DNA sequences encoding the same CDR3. CDR3 coding DNA: TGTGCCACCAGCAGAGAGCGTGGGGGAACAGATACGCAGTATTTT. Its translation: CATSRERGGTDTQYF. V gene TRBV15 combines with J gene TRBJ2-3; D may correspond to TRBD1 or TRBD2 (5 bases each). The germline V gene has CDR1 LNHNV and CDR2 YYDKDF (reference sequence). V lost 0 bases, J lost 3 bases, and 10 bases lay in between. This CDR3 has 15 amino acids.

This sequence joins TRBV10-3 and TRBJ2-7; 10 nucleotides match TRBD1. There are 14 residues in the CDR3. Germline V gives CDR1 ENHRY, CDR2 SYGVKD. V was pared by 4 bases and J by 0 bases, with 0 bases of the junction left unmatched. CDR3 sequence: CAISGTGGSYEQYF. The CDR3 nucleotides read TGTGCCATCAGTGGGACAGGGGGCTCCTACGAGCAGTACTTC.

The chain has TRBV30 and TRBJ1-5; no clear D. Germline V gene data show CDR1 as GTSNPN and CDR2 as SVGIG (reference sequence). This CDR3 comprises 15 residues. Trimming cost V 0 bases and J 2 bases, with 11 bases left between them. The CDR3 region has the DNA TGTGCCTGGAGTGTAAAAGGGCCCCGCAATCAGCCCCAGCATTTT. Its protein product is CAWSVKGPRNQPQHF.

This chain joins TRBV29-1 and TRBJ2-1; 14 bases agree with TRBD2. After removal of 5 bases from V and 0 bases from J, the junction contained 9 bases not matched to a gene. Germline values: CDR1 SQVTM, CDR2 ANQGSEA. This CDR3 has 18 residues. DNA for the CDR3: TGCAGCGTTTCCCCGGGACTAGCGGGGGCTAGCTCCTACAATGAGCAGTTCTTC. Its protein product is CSVSPGLAGASSYNEQFF.

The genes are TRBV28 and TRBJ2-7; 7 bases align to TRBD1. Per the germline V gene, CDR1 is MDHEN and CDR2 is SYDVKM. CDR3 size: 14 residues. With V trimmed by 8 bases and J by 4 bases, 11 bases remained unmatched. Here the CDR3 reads CASRPGQKIYEQYF. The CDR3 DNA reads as TGTGCCAGCCGGCCGGGACAGAAAATTTACGAGCAGTACTTC. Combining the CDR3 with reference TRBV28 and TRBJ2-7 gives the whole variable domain DVKVTQSSRYLVKRTGEKVFLECVQDMDHENMFWYRQDPGLGLRLIYFSYDVKMKEKGDIPEGYSVSREKKERFSLILESASTNQTSMYLCASRPGQKIYEQYFGPGTRLTVT.

CDR3 in DNA: TGTGCCAGCAGTGAATCTTGGGCCGGGAATTCACCCCTCCACTTT. This translates into CASSESWAGNSPLHF. The chain has TRBV25-1 and TRBJ1-6; no firm D call. The V end lost 1 base, the J end lost 7 bases, and 11 bases lay between the germline ends. Germline V gene sequence: CDR1 MGHDK, CDR2 SYGVNS. The CDR3 length is 15 residues.

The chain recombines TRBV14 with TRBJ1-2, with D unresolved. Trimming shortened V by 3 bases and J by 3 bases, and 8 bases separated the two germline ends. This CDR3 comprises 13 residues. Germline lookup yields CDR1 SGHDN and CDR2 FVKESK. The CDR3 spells CASSQGMDYGYTF. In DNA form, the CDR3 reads TGTGCCAGCAGCCAGGGGATGGACTATGGCTACACCTTC.

CDR3 loop: CASSVAGRGGYGYTF. CDR3 in DNA: TGTGCCAGCAGCGTAGCTGGAAGGGGGGGCTATGGCTACACCTTC. The chain employs TRBV9 and TRBJ1-2; weak D call: TRBD1 (6 bases). Trimming removed 0 bases from V and 4 bases from J, with 13 bases in between. Per germline, CDR1 SGDLS and CDR2 YYNGEE. This CDR3 region has 15 residues.

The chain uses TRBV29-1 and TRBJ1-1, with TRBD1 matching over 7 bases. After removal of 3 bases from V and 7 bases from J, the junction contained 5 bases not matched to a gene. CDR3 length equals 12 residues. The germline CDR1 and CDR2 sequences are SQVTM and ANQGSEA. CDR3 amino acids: CSVDRQGLEAFF. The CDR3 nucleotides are TGCAGCGTTGACAGACAGGGACTTGAAGCTTTCTTT. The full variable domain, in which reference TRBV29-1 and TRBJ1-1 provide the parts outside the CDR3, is SAVISQKPSRDICQRGTSLTIQCQVDSQVTMMFWYRQQPGQSLTLIATANQGSEATYESGFVIDKFPISRPNLTFSTLTVSNMSPEDSSIYLCSVDRQGLEAFFGQGTRLTVV.

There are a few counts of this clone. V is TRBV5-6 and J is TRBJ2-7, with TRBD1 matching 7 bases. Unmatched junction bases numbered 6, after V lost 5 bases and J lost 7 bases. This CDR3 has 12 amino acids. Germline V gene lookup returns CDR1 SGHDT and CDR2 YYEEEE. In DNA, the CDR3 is TGTGCCAGCAGTTACCCCAGGGGGGAGCAGTACTTC. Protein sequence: CASSYPRGEQYF.

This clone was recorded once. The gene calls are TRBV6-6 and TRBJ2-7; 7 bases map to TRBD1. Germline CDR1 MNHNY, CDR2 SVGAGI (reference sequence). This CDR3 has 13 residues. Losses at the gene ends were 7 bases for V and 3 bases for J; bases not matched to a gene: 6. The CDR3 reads CASNDGQVYEQYF. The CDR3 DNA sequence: TGTGCCAGCAACGACGGACAGGTCTACGAGCAGTACTTC.

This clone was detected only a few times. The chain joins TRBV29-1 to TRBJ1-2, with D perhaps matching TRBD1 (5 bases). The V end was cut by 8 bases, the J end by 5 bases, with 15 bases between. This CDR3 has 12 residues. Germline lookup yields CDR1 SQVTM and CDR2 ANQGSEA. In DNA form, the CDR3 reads TGCAGCACCACAAGGGCAGGGTATGGCTACACCTTC. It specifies CSTTRAGYGYTF. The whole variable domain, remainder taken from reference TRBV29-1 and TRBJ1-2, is SAVISQKPSRDICQRGTSLTIQCQVDSQVTMMFWYRQQPGQSLTLIATANQGSEATYESGFVIDKFPISRPNLTFSTLTVSNMSPEDSSIYLCSTTRAGYGYTFGSGTRLTVV.

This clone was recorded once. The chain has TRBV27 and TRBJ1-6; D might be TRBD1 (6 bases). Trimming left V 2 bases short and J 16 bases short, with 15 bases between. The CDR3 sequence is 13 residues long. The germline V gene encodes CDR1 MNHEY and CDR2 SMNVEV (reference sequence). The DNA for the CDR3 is TGTGCCAGCAGTTTAGCTCCCCAGGGGCTTCTCCACTTT. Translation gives CASSLAPQGLLHF.

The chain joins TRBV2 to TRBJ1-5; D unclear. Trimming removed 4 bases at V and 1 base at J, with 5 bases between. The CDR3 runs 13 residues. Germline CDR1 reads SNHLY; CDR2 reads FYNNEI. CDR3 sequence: CASSAESNQPQHF. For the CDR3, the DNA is TGTGCCAGCAGTGCAGAAAGCAATCAGCCCCAGCATTTT.

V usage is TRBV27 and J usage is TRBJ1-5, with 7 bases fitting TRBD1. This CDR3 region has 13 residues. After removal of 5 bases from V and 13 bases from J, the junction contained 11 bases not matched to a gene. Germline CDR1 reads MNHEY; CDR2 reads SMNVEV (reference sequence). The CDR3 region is CASSPGTDTAQHF. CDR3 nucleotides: TGTGCCAGCAGTCCCGGGACAGACACGGCGCAGCATTTT.

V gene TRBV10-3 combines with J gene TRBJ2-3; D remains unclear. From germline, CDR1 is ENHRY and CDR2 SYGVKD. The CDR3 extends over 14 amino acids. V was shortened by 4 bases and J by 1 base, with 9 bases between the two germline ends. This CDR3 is CAISVNSRTDTQYF. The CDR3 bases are TGTGCCATCAGTGTGAACAGCCGCACAGATACGCAGTATTTT.

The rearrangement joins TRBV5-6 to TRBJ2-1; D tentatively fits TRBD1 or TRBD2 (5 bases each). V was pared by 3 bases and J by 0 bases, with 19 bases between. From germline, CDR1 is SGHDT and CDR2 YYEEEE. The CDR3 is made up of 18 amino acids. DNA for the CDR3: TGTGCCAGCAGCTCGAGGCACCAGGGTACTAGCTCCTACAATGAGCAGTTCTTC. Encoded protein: CASSSRHQGTSSYNEQFF.

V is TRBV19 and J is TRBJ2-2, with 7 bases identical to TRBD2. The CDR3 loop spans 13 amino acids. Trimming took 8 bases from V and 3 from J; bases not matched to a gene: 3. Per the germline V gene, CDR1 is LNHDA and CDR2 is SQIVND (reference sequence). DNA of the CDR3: TGTGCCAGTTCGGGGAGGGACACCGGGGAGCTGTTTTTT. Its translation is CASSGRDTGELFF.

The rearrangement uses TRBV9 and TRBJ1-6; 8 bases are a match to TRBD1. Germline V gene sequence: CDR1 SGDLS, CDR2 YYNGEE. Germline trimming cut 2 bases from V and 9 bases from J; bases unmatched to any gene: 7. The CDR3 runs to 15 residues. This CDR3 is CASSVAQGGVSPLHF. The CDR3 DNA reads TGTGCCAGCAGCGTCGCACAGGGGGGGGTTTCACCCCTCCACTTT. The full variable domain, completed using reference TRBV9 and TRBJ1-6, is DSGVTQTPKHLITATGQRVTLRCSPRSGDLSVYWYQQSLDQGLQFLIQYYNGEERAKGNILERFSAQQFPDLHSELNLSSLELGDSALYFCASSVAQGGVSPLHFGNGTRLTVT.

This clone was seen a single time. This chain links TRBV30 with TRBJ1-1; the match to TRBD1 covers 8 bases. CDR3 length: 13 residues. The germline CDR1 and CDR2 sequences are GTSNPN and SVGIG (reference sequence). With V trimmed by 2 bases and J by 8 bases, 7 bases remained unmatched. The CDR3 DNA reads TGTGCCTGGAGTCTTACCCGGACAGGGGAAGCTTTCTTT. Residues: CAWSLTRTGEAFF.